Listed below are T cell receptor beta chains from one sample, sequenced in a study of cytomegalovirus exposure and HLA in healthy donors. Only in-frame clones appear in the TCRdb table, and some are missing; sequencing was by immunoSEQ multiplex PCR. The sample includes tens of thousands of clones, around 72% seen only once; the top ten take 9% to 14%. The source material was PBMCs. The receptors were gathered from a woman in her thirties or forties in good health and CMV-seropositive. Both conserved end residues are part of each CDR3. A D gene is named only where the DNA matches it firmly. Rows give clone size only sometimes, using once, few, many, or a class for an expanded clone.

clone_size,j_call,v_call,d_call,cdr3_nt,cdr3_aa
few,TRBJ1-2,TRBV5-4,NA,TGTGCCAGCAGCTTGAAGGTCGGGCAGGGGAACTATGGCTACACCTTC,CASSLKVGQGNYGYTF
few,TRBJ1-4,TRBV5-1,TRBD1,TGCGCAACTCGCCAGGGGGCGGATGAAAAACTGTTTTTT,CATRQGADEKLFF
once,TRBJ2-7,TRBV11-2,TRBD2,TGTGCCAGCAGCTTAGATAATTTGGTAGCGGGGCGCTACGAGCAGTACTTC,CASSLDNLVAGRYEQYF
NA,TRBJ1-1,TRBV5-5,NA,TGTGCCAGCAGCCCACAGGGAGTGGGCACTGAAGCTTTCTTT,CASSPQGVGTEAFF
NA,TRBJ2-5,TRBV9,NA,TGTGCCAGCAGCGTAGAACCGGGAGAGACCCAGTACTTC,CASSVEPGETQYF
NA,TRBJ1-2,TRBV5-4,NA,TGTGCCAGCAGGCGAGGACTAAACTATGGCTACACCTTC,CASRRGLNYGYTF
NA,TRBJ2-3,TRBV5-6,TRBD2,TGTGCCAGCAGCTTGGACCAGCGGGGGTCAGATACGCAGTATTTT,CASSLDQRGSDTQYF
NA,TRBJ1-2,TRBV5-4,NA,TGTGCCAGCAGTTCGGGCAGGGTCTATGGCTACACCTTC,CASSSGRVYGYTF
NA,TRBJ2-3,TRBV20-1,NA,TGCAGTGCTACAGGCACAGATACGCAGTATTTT,CSATGTDTQYF
NA,TRBJ1-1,TRBV2,NA,TGTGCCAGGACAACAGGGAACACTGAAGCTTTCTTT,CARTTGNTEAFF
NA,TRBJ1-5,TRBV2,NA,TGTGCCAGCACCGGGTGGGGCAATCAGCCCCAGCATTTT,CASTGWGNQPQHF
NA,TRBJ2-7,TRBV18,TRBD1,TGTGCCAGCTCACTCGGACAGGGCCTTACCTACGAGCAGTACTTC,CASSLGQGLTYEQYF
NA,TRBJ2-5,TRBV10-3,NA,TGTGCCATCAGTGAGGGTTCGGCAGGAACTGAGACCCAGTACTTC,CAISEGSAGTETQYF
NA,TRBJ2-5,TRBV5-1,TRBD1,TGCGCCAGCAGCGGGGGACAGGGTGGGCAAGAGACCCAGTACTTC,CASSGGQGGQETQYF
few,TRBJ2-1,TRBV6-7,TRBD1,TGTGCCAGCAGTTATCGGGACAGGGTAAGGGACAATGAGCAGTTCTTC,CASSYRDRVRDNEQFF
NA,TRBJ2-1,TRBV23-1,TRBD2,TGCGCCAGCAGTCAATGGCTACTAGCGGGTCGAGATGAGCAGTTCTTC,CASSQWLLAGRDEQFF
NA,TRBJ2-1,TRBV6-5,NA,TGTGCCAGCAGTCGCTCGACAGGTTGGGAGCAGTTCTTC,CASSRSTGWEQFF
few,TRBJ2-2,TRBV15,NA,TGTGCCACCAGCCTCCAGACAATATACACCGGGGAGCTGTTTTTT,CATSLQTIYTGELFF
NA,TRBJ1-2,TRBV27,NA,TGTGCCAGCACCGCAAACGTAGGCCGGGGGGGCTACACCTTC,CASTANVGRGGYTF
NA,TRBJ1-4,TRBV25-1,NA,TGTGCCAGCAGAGGCGGTGATAATGAAAAACTGTTTTTT,CASRGGDNEKLFF
NA,TRBJ1-6,TRBV11-2,NA,TGTGCCAGCAGCTCCCAGACAAATTCACCCCTCCACTTT,CASSSQTNSPLHF
few,TRBJ2-2,TRBV2,NA,TGTGCCAGCGGTGGGGGGCCGAACACCGGGGAGCTGTTTTTT,CASGGGPNTGELFF
few,TRBJ1-5,TRBV5-4,NA,TGTGCCAGCAGCTTGGAGGATCGAAACGGCCGGGATCAGCCCCAGCATTTT,CASSLEDRNGRDQPQHF
NA,TRBJ2-2,TRBV18,NA,TGTGCCAGCTCACCGCCTGCACAACACACCGGGGAGCTGTTTTTT,CASSPPAQHTGELFF
once,TRBJ1-4,TRBV5-1,TRBD1,TGCGCCAGCAGCCTCGGACAGGGCGAGGGTGAAAAACTGTTTTTT,CASSLGQGEGEKLFF
NA,TRBJ1-1,TRBV19,TRBD1,TGTGCCAGTACCCGGGACAGCCGACTCCCTGAAGCTTTCTTT,CASTRDSRLPEAFF
NA,TRBJ1-1,TRBV19,NA,TGTGCCAGTAGTGGTCGACGCGGCACTGAAGCTTTCTTT,CASSGRRGTEAFF
few,TRBJ2-3,TRBV5-1,TRBD1,TGCGCCAGCAGCTTGGCATACGGGACAGGGGGCAGGGGCACAGATACGCAGTATTTT,CASSLAYGTGGRGTDTQYF
NA,TRBJ2-1,TRBV5-1,TRBD2,TGCGCCAGCAGCTCCTGGACTAGCGGGCTTGAGGAGCAGTTCTTC,CASSSWTSGLEEQFF
NA,TRBJ2-3,TRBV6-4,TRBD2,TGTGCCAGCAGTGACTCAGCGGGGGCCACAGATACGCAGTATTTT,CASSDSAGATDTQYF
NA,TRBJ2-7,TRBV4-2,NA,TGTGCCAGCAGCCCCCTCGATGGAGCGAGGCTACACTACGAGCAGTACTTC,CASSPLDGARLHYEQYF
NA,TRBJ1-5,TRBV5-6,NA,TGTGCCAGCAGCTTGGGACGGCGGCAGCCCCAGCATTTT,CASSLGRRQPQHF
NA,TRBJ2-2,TRBV5-1,NA,TGCGCCAGCAGCTTCCGGCAGGGTGACGCCGGGGAGCTGTTTTTT,CASSFRQGDAGELFF
NA,TRBJ1-5,TRBV10-1,NA,TGCGCCAGCCCACGACAGACCTATAGCAATCAGCCCCAGCATTTT,CASPRQTYSNQPQHF
few,TRBJ2-1,TRBV7-3,TRBD1,TGTGCCAGCAGCTTATATCCCGGGACAGGGTACGATGAGCAGTTCTTC,CASSLYPGTGYDEQFF
NA,TRBJ2-5,TRBV10-3,TRBD1,TGTGCCATCAGCCAGAGACAGGGGGTGTGGTTGGAGACCCAGTACTTC,CAISQRQGVWLETQYF
many,TRBJ2-7,TRBV10-2,TRBD2,TGCGCCAGCAACGGACTAGCGGGGGGCTCCCCCAAGGGGCAGTACTTC,CASNGLAGGSPKGQYF
NA,TRBJ2-1,TRBV5-1,NA,TGCGCCAGCAGCTGGAGGTCGGGGGAAACTGAGCAGTTCTTC,CASSWRSGETEQFF
NA,TRBJ1-4,TRBV9,NA,TGTGCCAGCAGCATAGGGACATTTGCAACTAATGAAAAACTGTTTTTT,CASSIGTFATNEKLFF
NA,TRBJ2-1,TRBV19,NA,TGTGCCAGTAGTATCCGGGGACAAAAGGACAATGAGCAGTTCTTC,CASSIRGQKDNEQFF
few,TRBJ2-1,TRBV5-1,NA,TGCGCCAGCAGCTTGAGCGCGTACGAGCAGTTCTTC,CASSLSAYEQFF